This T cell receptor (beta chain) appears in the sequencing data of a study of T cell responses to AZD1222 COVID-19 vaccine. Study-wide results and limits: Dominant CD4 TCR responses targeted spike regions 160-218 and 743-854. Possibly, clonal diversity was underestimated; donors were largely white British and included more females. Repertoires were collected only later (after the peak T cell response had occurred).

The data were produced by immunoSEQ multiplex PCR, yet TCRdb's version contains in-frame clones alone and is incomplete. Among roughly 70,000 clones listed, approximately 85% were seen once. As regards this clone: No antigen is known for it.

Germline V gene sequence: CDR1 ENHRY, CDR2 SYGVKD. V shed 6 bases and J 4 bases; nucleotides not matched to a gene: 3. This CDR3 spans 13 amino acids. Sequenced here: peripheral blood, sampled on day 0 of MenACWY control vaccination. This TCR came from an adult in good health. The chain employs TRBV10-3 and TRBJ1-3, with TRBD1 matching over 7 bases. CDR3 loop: CAIRQGDGNTIYF. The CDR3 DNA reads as TGTGCCATCAGGCAGGGGGACGGAAACACCATATATTTT.